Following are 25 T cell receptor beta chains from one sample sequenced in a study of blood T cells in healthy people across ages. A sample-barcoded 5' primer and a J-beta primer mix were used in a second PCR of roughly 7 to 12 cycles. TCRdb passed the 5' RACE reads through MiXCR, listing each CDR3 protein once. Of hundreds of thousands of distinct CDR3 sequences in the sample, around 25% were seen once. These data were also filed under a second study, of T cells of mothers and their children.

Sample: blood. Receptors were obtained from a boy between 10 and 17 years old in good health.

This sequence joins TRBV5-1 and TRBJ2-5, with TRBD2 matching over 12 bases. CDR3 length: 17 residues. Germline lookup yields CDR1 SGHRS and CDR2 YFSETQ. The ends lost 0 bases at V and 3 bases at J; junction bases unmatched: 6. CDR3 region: CASSLGLAGEGEETQYF. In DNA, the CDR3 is TGCGCCAGCAGCTTGGGACTAGCGGGAGAGGGTGAAGAGACCCAGTACTTC.

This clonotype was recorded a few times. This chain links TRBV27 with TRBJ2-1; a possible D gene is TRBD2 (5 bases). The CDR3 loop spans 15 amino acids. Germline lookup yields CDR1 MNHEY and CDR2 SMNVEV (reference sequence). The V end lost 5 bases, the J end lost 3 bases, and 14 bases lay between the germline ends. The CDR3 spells CASSDYDVDYNEQFF. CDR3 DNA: TGTGCCAGCAGTGACTACGACGTCGACTACAATGAGCAGTTCTTC.

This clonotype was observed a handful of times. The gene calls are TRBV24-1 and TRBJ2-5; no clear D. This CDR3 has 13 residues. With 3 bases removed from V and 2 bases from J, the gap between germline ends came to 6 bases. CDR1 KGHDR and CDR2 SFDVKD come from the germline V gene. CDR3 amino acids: CATSDLAQETQYF. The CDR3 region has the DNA TGTGCCACCAGTGATCTGGCTCAAGAGACCCAGTACTTC.

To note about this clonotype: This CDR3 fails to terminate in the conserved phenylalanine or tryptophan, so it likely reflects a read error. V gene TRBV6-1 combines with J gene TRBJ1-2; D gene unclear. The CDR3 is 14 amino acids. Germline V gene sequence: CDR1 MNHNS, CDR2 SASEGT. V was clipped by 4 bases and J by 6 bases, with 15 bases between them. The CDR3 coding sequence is TGTGCCAGCAGTGTGCTGCGGGTTTTGGATGGCTACACCTGC. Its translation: CASSVLRVLDGYTC.

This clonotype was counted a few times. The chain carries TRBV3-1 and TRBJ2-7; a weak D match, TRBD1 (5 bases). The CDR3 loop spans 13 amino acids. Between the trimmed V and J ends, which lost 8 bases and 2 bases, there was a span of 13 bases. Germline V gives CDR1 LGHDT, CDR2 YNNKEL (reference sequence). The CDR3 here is CASAQGVAYEQYF. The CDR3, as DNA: TGTGCCAGCGCCCAGGGTGTAGCCTACGAGCAGTACTTC.

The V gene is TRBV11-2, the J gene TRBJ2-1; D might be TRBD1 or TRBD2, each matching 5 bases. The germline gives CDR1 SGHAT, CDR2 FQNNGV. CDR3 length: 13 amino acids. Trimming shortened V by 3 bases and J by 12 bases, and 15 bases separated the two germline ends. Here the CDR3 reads CASSLETGTLQFF. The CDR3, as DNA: TGTGCCAGCAGCTTGGAAACCGGGACCTTGCAGTTCTTC.

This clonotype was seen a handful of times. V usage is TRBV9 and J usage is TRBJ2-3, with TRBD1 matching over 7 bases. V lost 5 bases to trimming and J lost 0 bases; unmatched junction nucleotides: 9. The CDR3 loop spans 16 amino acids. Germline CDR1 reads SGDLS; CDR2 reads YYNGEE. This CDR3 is CASSVPSTGSTDTQYF. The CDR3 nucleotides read TGTGCCAGCAGTGTTCCATCGACAGGGAGCACAGATACGCAGTATTTT.

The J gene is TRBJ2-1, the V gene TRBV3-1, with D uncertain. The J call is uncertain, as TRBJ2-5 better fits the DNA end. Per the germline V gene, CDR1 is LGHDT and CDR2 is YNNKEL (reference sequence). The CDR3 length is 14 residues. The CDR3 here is CASTGVGFRETQYF. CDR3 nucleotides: TGTGCCAGCACCGGTGTGGGGTTTAGGGAGACCCAGTACTTC.

CDR3 coding DNA: TGTGCCAGCAGTTATCGAGGTAGTCGCGAGCAGTACTTC. Translating it yields CASSYRGSREQYF. The gene calls are TRBV6-2 or TRBV6-3 and TRBJ2-7; D remains ambiguous. The germline CDR1 and CDR2 sequences are MNHEY and SVGEGT. The ends were cut back, 3 bases at V and 6 bases at J, with 12 bases in the middle. The CDR3 loop spans 13 amino acids.

CDR3 coding DNA: TGTGCCAGCAGCTTGGACGGACTAGCGGGAGCTTTTGGGGCCAACGTCCTGACTTTC. Its protein product is CASSLDGLAGAFGANVLTF. This chain uses TRBV7-9 with TRBJ2-6, with 13 bases identical to TRBD2. The V gene end was trimmed by 3 bases and the J gene end by 3 bases; junction bases not matched to a gene: 8. Germline CDR1 and CDR2: SEHNR and FQNEAQ (reference sequence). The CDR3 length is 19 residues.

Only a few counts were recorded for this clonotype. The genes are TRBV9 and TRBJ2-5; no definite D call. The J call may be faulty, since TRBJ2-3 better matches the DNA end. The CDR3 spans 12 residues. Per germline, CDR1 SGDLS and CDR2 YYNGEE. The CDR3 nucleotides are TGTGCCAGCAGCGCAAGTTCCGGTGAGCAGTATTTT. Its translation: CASSASSGEQYF.

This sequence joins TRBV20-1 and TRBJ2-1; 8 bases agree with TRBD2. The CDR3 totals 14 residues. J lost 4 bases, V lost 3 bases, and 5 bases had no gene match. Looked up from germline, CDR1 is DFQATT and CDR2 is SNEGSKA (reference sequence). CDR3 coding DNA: TGCAGTGCTAGGACGGGGGGGCGATACAATGAGCAGTTCTTC. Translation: CSARTGGRYNEQFF.

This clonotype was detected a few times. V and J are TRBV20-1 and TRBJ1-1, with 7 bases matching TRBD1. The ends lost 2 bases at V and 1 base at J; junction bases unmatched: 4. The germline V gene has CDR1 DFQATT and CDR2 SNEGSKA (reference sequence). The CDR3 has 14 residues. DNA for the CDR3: TGCAGTGCTAGAATAGGGGGCGCGAACACTGAAGCTTTCTTT. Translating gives CSARIGGANTEAFF.

The CDR3 sequence is CSARDHPRGDTQYF. The CDR3 DNA is TGCAGTGCTAGAGATCACCCCAGGGGAGATACGCAGTATTTT. This chain links TRBV20-1 with TRBJ2-3; maybe TRBD1 (6 bases). The CDR3 sequence is 14 residues long. The V gene's germline CDR1 is DFQATT and CDR2 SNEGSKA (reference sequence). The V end lost 0 bases, the J end lost 5 bases, and 12 bases lay between the germline ends.

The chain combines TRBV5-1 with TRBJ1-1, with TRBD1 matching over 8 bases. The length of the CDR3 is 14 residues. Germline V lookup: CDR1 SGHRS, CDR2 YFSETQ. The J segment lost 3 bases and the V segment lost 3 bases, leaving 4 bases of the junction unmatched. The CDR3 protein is CASSSGQGYTEAFF. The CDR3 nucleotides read TGCGCCAGCAGCTCCGGACAGGGCTACACTGAAGCTTTCTTT.

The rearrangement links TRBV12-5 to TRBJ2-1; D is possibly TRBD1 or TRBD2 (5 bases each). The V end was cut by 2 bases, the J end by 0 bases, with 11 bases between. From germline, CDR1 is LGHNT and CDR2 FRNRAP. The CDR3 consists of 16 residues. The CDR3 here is CASGLLGPSSYNEQFF. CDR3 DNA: TGTGCTAGTGGTTTGCTGGGACCTAGCTCCTACAATGAGCAGTTCTTC. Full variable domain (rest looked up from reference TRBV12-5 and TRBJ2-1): DARVTQTPRHKVTEMGQEVTMRCQPILGHNTVFWYRQTMMQGLELLAYFRNRAPLDDSGMPKDRFSAEMPDATLATLKIQPSEPRDSAVYFCASGLLGPSSYNEQFFGPGTRLTVL.

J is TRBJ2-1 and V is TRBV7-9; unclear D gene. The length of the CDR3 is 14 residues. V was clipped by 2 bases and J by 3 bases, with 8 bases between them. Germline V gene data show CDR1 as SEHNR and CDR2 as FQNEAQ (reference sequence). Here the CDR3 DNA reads TGTGCCAGCAGCTTATTACCGAACTACAATGAGCAGTTCTTC. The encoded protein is CASSLLPNYNEQFF.

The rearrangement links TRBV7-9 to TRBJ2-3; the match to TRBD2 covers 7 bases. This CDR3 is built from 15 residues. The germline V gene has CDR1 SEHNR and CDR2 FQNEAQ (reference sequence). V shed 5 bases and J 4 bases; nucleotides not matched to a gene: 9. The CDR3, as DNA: TGTGCCAGCAGCCCACTTGGGGGGGGTGCAGATACGCAGTATTTT. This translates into CASSPLGGGADTQYF.

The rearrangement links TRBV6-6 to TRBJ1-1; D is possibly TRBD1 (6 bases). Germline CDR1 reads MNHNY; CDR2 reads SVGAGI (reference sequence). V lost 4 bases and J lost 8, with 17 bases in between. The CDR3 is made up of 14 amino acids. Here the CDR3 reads CASSSSRLQGEAFF. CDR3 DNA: TGTGCCAGCAGTTCGTCCCGACTGCAGGGGGAAGCTTTCTTT.

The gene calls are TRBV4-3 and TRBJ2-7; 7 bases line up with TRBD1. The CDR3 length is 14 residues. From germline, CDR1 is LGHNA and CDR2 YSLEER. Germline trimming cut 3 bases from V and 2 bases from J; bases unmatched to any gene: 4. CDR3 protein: CASSHTDRPYEQYF. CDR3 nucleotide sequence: TGCGCCAGCAGCCACACGGACAGGCCCTACGAGCAGTACTTC.

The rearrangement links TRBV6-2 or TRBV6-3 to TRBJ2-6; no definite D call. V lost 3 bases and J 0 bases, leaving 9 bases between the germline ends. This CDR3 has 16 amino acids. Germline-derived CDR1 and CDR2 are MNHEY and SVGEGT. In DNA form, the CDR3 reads TGTGCCAGCAGTTATAACTGGGACTCTGGGGCCAACGTCCTGACTTTC. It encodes CASSYNWDSGANVLTF.

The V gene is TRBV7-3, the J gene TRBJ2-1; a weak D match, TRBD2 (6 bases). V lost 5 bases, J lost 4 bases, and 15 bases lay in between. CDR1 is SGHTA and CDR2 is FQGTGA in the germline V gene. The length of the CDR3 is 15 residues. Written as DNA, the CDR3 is TGTGCCAGCAGCCCGGGAGCAGTGCTGTACAATGAGCAGTTCTTC. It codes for CASSPGAVLYNEQFF.

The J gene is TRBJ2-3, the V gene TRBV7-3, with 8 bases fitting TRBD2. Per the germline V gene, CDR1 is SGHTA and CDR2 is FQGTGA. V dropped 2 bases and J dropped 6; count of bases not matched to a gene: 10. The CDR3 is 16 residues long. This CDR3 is CASSLDGAGGSDTQYF. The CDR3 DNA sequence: TGTGCCAGCAGCTTAGATGGGGCGGGGGGATCGGATACGCAGTATTTT.

This chain's CDR3 is CSAEAGGEGYEQYF. CDR3 DNA: TGCAGTGCTGAAGCAGGGGGCGAGGGCTACGAGCAGTACTTC. The rearrangement uses TRBV20-1 and TRBJ2-5; the match to TRBD1 covers 8 bases. The end of the DNA fits TRBJ2-7 better, so the J call may be wrong. Germline V gene lookup returns CDR1 DFQATT and CDR2 SNEGSKA (reference sequence). The CDR3 is 14 residues long.

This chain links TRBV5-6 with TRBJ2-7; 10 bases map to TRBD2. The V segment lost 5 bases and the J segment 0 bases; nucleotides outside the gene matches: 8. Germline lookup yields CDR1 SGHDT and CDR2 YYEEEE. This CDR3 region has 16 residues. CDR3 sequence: CASSPAGTSDSYEQYF. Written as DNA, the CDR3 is TGTGCCAGCAGTCCAGCCGGGACTAGCGACTCCTACGAGCAGTACTTC. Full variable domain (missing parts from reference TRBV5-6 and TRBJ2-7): DAGVTQSPTHLIKTRGQQVTLRCSPKSGHDTVSWYQQALGQGPQFIFQYYEEEERQRGNFPDRFSGHQFPNYSSELNVNALLLGDSALYLCASSPAGTSDSYEQYFGPGTRLTVT.